This TCR beta chain derives from a study of blood T cell repertoires in COVID-19 (dated by TCRdb to 2020 to 2022). Regarding the research as a whole: Samples from collaborators originated in the United States, Italy and Spain and spanned both the acute and convalescent phases of COVID-19. Nearly every sample came with metadata listing a de-identified subject ID, COVID-19 status, age in years and sex. The samples were drawn from two sources: the first 160 participants of the ongoing ImmuneRACE study, and 1,254 subjects contributed by 6 global collaborators. The dataset comprised deeply sampled blood TCRbeta repertoires from subjects exposed to, actively infected with, or recovered from COVID-19. Where available, HLA class I and class II types were obtained from metadata supplied by the sample provider rather than from assay-based typing. The repertoires were released in a freely available public database meant as a resource for research on the immune response to SARS-CoV-2. The prospective study material was composed of cDNA or gDNA derived from T cells, B-cell-depleted T cells, or PBMCs.

Participants in the prospective study were aged about 18 to 100 years, lived in 20 to 30 United States geographic areas, and enrolled through a virtual design. In the prospective study, participants were assigned to cohorts based on the clinical history participants reported in a screening survey and a study questionnaire. In the prospective study, mobile phlebotomists collected whole blood, serum and a nasopharyngeal or oropharyngeal swab from each participant. Additional blood draws and questionnaires over an approximately 2-month period could optionally be provided by prospective study participants. Blood samples from the prospective study were shipped frozen or at room temperature prior to DNA extraction. Comment on this clone: Its specific antigen is unknown. No qualities accompany the bases; no much larger clone lies one base away.

Points the paper makes about the study in general: The amount of clinical and demographic metadata varied by source and participant and was provided uncurated.

TCRbeta CDR3 regions were amplified from genomic DNA using the immunoSEQ Assay, a bias-controlled multiplex PCR. In the paper's pipeline: Within the assay, amplification of reference gene primers was used to estimate how many nucleated cells each sample contained. To quantify the absolute abundance of each unique TCRbeta CDR3 rearrangement, sequence reads were collapsed and filtered. For each sample, productive Simpson clonality was calculated as the square root of Simpson's diversity index across productive rearrangements. TCRdb stores this immuneACCESS table with in-frame sequences only. Part of the clones is absent; in the studies checked, under half of the shortfall reflects unresolved V genes, and no reason is known for the rest. For V, J and clone size, that table is used; D and trimming come from the DNA. This sample gives 400,000 to 550,000 clones in total; about 85% of them show up just once. In total, the top ten clones hold over 1.5% of the sample.

For CDR1 and CDR2, the germline V gene lists SGHDT and YYEEEE. The germline ends are 16 bases apart after V is trimmed by 3 bases and J by 7 bases. The CDR3 covers 14 residues, taking in both the cysteine and the phenylalanine. This entry keeps only the CDR3 DNA: 42 bases, framed from base 1. The V and J segments used are TRBV5-6 and TRBJ2-5; the D gene is possibly TRBD2, with 5 bases matching. This TCR was sampled from a young woman with acute COVID-19. What was sequenced was PBMCs or T cells enriched from blood (not recorded which). The DNA sequence is as follows: TGTGCCAGCAGCTCTGGACGGGGAGCAGGGACCCAGTACTTC. It translates as CASSSGRGAGTQYF.